In this sample, the clone carrying this TCR beta chain turned up a few times. In germline, CDR1 is SGHTA, CDR2 FQGNSA. Trimming removed 3 bases from V and 3 bases from J, with 8 bases in between. The CDR3 is made up of 13 amino acids. This entry comes from a study of CD8+CD57+ T cells in acquired aplastic anemia. CDR3 and TCR beta VDJ profiling relied on genomic DNA as the template. Via MiXCR, TCRdb re-called the reads, giving one row per CDR3 protein. This table has 150,000 to 200,000 distinct CDR3 sequences, approximately 51% appearing once. Only patients with CD8+CD57+ cell expansion on flow cytometry were chosen for sequencing.

The chain is built from TRBV7-2 and TRBJ1-2, with D maybe TRBD1 (5 bases). The origin of this receptor is a human donor with aplastic anemia. Sample: sorted CD4+, CD8+, or CD8+CD57+ T cells (not recorded which) from PBMCs. CDR3 residues: CASSLPGYYGYTF. CDR3 DNA: TGTGCCAGCAGCTTGCCAGGGTACTATGGCTACACCTTC.